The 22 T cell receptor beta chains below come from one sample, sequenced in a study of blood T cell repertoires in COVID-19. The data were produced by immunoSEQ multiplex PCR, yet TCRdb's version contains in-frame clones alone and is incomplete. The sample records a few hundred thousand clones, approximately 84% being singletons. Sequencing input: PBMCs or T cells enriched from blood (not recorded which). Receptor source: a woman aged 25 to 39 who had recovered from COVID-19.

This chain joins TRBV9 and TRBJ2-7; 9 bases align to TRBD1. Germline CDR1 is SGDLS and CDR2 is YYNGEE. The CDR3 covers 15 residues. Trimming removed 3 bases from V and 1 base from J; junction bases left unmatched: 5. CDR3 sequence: CASSEGDRASYEQYF. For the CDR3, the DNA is TGTGCCAGCAGCGAAGGGGACAGGGCGTCCTACGAGCAGTACTTC. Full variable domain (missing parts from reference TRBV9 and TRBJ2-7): DSGVTQTPKHLITATGQRVTLRCSPRSGDLSVYWYQQSLDQGLQFLIQYYNGEERAKGNILERFSAQQFPDLHSELNLSSLELGDSALYFCASSEGDRASYEQYFGPGTRLTVT.

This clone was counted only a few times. The CDR3 DNA reads as TGTGCCACCAGCAAACGGGGACAGAACTATGGCTACACCTTC. This sequence encodes CATSKRGQNYGYTF. The chain employs TRBV15 and TRBJ1-2, with 7 bases fitting TRBD1. CDR1 is LNHNV, CDR2 YYDKDF, per germline (reference sequence). V trimming: 4 bases; J trimming: 2 bases; junction bases outside the gene matches: 4. This CDR3 has 14 residues.

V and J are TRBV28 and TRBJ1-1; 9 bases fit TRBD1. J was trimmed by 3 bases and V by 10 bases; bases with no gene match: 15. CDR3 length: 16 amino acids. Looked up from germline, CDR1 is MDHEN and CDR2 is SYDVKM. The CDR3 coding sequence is TGTGCCATCCAAACCTTACCGGGACAGGGTGACACTGAAGCTTTCTTT. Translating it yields CAIQTLPGQGDTEAFF.

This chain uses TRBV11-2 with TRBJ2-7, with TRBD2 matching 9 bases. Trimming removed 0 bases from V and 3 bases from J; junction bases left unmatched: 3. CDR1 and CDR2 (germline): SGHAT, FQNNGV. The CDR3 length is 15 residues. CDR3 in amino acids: CASSLEASGVYEQYF. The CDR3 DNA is TGTGCCAGCAGCTTAGAGGCTAGCGGGGTCTACGAGCAGTACTTC.

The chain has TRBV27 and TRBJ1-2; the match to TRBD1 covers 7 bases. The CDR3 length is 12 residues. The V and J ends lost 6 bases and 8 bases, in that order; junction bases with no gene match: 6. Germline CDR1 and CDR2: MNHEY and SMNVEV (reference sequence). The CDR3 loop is CASSKTGSGYTF. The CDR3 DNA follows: TGTGCCAGCAGCAAGACAGGGAGCGGCTACACCTTC.

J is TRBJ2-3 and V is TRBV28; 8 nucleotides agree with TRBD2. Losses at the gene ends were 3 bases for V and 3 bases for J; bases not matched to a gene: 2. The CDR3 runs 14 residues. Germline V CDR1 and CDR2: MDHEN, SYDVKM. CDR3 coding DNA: TGTGCCAGCAGTTTGACTAGCGTTACAGATACGCAGTATTTT. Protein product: CASSLTSVTDTQYF.

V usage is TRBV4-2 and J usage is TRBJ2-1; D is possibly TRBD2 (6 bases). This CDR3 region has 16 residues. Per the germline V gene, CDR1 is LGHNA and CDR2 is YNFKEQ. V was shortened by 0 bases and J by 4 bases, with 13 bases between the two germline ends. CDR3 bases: TGTGCCAGCAGCCAAGATGGGAGGACGGTATACAATGAGCAGTTCTTC. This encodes CASSQDGRTVYNEQFF.

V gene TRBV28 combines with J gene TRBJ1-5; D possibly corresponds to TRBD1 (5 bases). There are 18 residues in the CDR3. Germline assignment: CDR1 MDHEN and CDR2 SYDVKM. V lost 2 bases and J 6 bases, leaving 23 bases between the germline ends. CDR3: CASSLGGGGGRAGQPQHF. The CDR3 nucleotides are TGTGCCAGCAGTTTAGGGGGAGGTGGAGGCAGGGCTGGTCAGCCCCAGCATTTT.

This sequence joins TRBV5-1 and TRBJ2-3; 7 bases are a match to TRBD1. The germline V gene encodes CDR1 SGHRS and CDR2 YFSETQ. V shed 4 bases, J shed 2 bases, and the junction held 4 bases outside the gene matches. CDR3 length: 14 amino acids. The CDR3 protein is CASSPQGTTDTQYF. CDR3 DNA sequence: TGCGCCAGCAGCCCACAGGGGACCACAGATACGCAGTATTTT.

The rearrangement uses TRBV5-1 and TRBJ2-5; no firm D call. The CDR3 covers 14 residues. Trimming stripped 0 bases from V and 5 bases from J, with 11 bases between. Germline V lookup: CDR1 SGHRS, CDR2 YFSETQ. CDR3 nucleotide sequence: TGCGCCAGCAGCTTGGTTGGCCCCGGGGAGACCCAGTACTTC. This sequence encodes CASSLVGPGETQYF.

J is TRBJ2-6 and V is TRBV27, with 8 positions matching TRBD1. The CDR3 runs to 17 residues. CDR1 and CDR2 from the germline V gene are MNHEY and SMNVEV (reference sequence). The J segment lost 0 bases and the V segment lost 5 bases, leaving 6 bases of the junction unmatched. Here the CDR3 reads CASSPRDRRSGANVLTF. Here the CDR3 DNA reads TGTGCCAGCAGTCCCCGGGACAGGCGCTCTGGGGCCAACGTCCTGACTTTC.

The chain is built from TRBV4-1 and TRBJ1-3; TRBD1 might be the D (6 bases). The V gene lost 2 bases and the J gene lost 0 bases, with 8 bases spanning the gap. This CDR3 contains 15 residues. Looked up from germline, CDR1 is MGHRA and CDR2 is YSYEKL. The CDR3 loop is CASSQRDTSGNTIYF. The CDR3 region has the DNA TGCGCCAGCAGCCAAAGGGACACCTCTGGAAACACCATATATTTT.

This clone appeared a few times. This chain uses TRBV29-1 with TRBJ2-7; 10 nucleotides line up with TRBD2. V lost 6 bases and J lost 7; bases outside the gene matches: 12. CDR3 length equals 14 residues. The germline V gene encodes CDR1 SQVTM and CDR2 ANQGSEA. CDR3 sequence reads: CSVSRSSGSGEQYF. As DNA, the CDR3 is TGCAGCGTGAGCCGGTCTAGCGGGAGTGGGGAGCAGTACTTC.

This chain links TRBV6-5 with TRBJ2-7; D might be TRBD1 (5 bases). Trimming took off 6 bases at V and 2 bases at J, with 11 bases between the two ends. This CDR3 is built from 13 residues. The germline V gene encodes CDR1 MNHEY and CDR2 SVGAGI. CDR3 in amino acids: CASRWAGTYEQYF. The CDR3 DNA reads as TGTGCCAGCAGGTGGGCAGGGACCTACGAGCAGTACTTC.

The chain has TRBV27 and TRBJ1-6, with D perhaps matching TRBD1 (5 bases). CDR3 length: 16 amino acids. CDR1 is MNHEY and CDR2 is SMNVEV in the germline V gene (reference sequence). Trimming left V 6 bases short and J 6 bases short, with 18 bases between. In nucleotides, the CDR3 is TGTGCCAGCAGGCCCCAGGGAATCGGAAGTAATTCACCCCTCCACTTT. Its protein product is CASRPQGIGSNSPLHF.

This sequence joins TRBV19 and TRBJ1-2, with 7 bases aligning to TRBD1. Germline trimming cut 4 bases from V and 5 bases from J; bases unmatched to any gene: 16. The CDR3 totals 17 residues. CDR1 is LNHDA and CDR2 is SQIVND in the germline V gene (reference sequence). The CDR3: CASSTRQHATGLYGYTF. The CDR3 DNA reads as TGTGCCAGTAGTACCCGTCAACACGCGACAGGGCTATATGGCTACACCTTC.

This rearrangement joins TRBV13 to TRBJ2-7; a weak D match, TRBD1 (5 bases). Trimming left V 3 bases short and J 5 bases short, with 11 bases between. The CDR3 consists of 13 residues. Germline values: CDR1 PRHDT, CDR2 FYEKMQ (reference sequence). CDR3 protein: CASSFSRADEQYF. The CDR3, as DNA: TGTGCCAGCAGCTTTTCCAGGGCAGACGAGCAGTACTTC.

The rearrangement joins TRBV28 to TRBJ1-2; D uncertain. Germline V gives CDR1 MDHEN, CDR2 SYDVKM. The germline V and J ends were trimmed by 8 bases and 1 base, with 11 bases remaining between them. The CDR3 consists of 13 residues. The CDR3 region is CASRSPVNYGYTF. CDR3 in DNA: TGTGCCAGCCGGTCACCGGTTAACTATGGCTACACCTTC.

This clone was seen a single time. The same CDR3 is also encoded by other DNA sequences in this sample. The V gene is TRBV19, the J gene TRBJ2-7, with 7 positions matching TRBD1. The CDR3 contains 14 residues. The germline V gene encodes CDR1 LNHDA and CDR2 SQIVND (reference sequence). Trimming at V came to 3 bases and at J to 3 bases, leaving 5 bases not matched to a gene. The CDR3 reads CASSIRDRSYEQYF. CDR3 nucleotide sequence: TGTGCCAGTAGTATCCGGGACAGAAGCTACGAGCAGTACTTC.

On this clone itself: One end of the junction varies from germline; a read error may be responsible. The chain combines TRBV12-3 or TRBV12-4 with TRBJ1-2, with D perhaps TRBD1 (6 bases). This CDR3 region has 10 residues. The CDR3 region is CASRLDSHVF. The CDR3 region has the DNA TGTGCCAGCAGGTTGGACAGCCATGTCTTC.

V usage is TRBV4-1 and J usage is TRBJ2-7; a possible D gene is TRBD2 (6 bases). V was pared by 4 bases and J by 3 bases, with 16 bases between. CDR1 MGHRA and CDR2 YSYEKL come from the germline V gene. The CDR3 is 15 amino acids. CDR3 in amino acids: CASSPEGGYHYEQYF. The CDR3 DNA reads TGCGCCAGCAGCCCGGAGGGCGGGTACCACTACGAGCAGTACTTC.

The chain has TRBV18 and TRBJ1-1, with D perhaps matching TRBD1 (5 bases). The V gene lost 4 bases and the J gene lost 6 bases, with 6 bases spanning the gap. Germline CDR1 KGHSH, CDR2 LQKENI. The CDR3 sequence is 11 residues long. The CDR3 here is CASSQGPEAFF. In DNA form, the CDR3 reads TGTGCCAGCTCACAGGGGCCTGAAGCTTTCTTT.